Listed below are T cell receptor beta chains from one sample, sequenced in a study of shared clonotypes between healthy human individuals. Produced via immunoSEQ multiplex PCR; TCRdb's table is partial and in-frame only. This sample has millions of clones, with more than 85% found just once. The sequencing input was naive CD8+ T cells from PBMCs. These receptors all stem from a man younger than 35 in good health. Some clones in this sample may be carry-over from other donors' samples. CDR3s include the opening cysteine and the closing phenylalanine or tryptophan. D genes are given only for firm matches. Expanded clones are given a class, and other clones once, few, many or no size at all.

v_gene	abundance	j_gene	d_gene	CDR3nt	CDR3aa
TRBV27	.	TRBJ2-7	.	TGTGCCAGCAGTTTAATCTTCCGAAGCGAGCAGTACTTC	CASSLIFRSEQYF
TRBV6-5	.	TRBJ2-6	.	TGTGCCAGCAGTTACGCTAGCTCTGGGGCCAACGTCCTGACTTTC	CASSYASSGANVLTF
TRBV5-6	.	TRBJ2-3	TRBD1	TGTGCCAGCAGCTTTACCGGACAGGACGACTATACGCAGTATTTT	CASSFTGQDDYTQYF
TRBV7-3	.	TRBJ2-3	TRBD2	TGTGCCAGCAGCTCCCTAGCGGGAGGGTTTGTAGATACGCAGTATTTT	CASSSLAGGFVDTQYF
TRBV7-9	.	TRBJ2-1	.	TGTGCCAGCAGCCGGGGAGTTAGCGGTACGACGGAGCAGTTCTTC	CASSRGVSGTTEQFF
TRBV27	.	TRBJ1-5	.	TGTGCCAGCAGTTCCGCAGGTGTAGGGCCCCAGCATTTT	CASSSAGVGPQHF
TRBV9	few	TRBJ1-5	.	TGTGCCAGCAGCGTAGATCCGGGCTTGGGTCAGCCCCAGCATTTT	CASSVDPGLGQPQHF
TRBV11-2	.	TRBJ2-7	.	TGTGCCAGCAGCTTGGGTGGGGAAGCCCCCTACGAGCAGTACTTC	CASSLGGEAPYEQYF
TRBV4-2	.	TRBJ2-1	TRBD2	TGTGCCAGCAGCCAAGTGCTAGCGGGGTACAATGAGCAGTTCTTC	CASSQVLAGYNEQFF
TRBV9	.	TRBJ2-1	.	TGTGCCAGCAGCGTAGCTGGCAAGCAGTTCTTC	CASSVAGKQFF
TRBV5-8	.	TRBJ2-5	TRBD2	TGTGCCAGCACGACTGCTAGCGGAGGAGCCCAAGAGACCCAGTACTTC	CASTTASGGAQETQYF
TRBV19	few	TRBJ1-5	.	TGTGCCAGTAGTATAGCCCCCGGCAATCAGCCCCAGCATTTT	CASSIAPGNQPQHF
TRBV7-7	once	TRBJ2-7	.	TGTGCCAGCAGCTCGGGACCGCTCTACGAGCAGTACTTC	CASSSGPLYEQYF
TRBV9	.	TRBJ2-2	TRBD2	TGTGCCAGCAGCGTCGGTAGCGGGATCACCGGGGAGCTGTTTTTT	CASSVGSGITGELFF
TRBV7-9	few	TRBJ1-5	.	TGTGCCAGCAGCTTCACGACAGGCCGTTCTGGCAATCAGCCCCAGCATTTT	CASSFTTGRSGNQPQHF
TRBV27	.	TRBJ2-7	.	TGTGCCAGCAGCACCACTGACCCGACGGGAGAACCCTACGAGCAGTACTTC	CASSTTDPTGEPYEQYF
TRBV4-1	.	TRBJ1-6	TRBD1	TGCGCCAGCAGCCAAGCGGCTTGGACAGGGGAAAATTCACCCCTCCACTTT	CASSQAAWTGENSPLHF
TRBV2	.	TRBJ1-5	TRBD1	TGTGCCAGCAGTGAGGGACAGTCCTATGCCCCCCAGCATTTT	CASSEGQSYAPQHF
TRBV18	.	TRBJ2-7	.	TGTGCCAGCTCCCCGGCTGCGGGGACGTACGAGCAGTACTTC	CASSPAAGTYEQYF
TRBV25-1	.	TRBJ2-2	TRBD1	TGTGCCATTCGACAGGGAACCGGGGAGCTGTTTTTT	CAIRQGTGELFF
TRBV4-1	.	TRBJ2-4	.	TGCGCCAGCAGCCAGACCGCCGGCGTGCTAGCCAAAAACATTCAGTACTTC	CASSQTAGVLAKNIQYF
TRBV19	.	TRBJ2-2	.	TGTGCCAGTAGCCCGGCCGGGGAGCTGTTTTTT	CASSPAGELFF
TRBV7-8	.	TRBJ2-3	TRBD2	TGTGCCAGCACCCCCAGGACTAGCGGGAGTGTCGCAGATACGCAGTATTTT	CASTPRTSGSVADTQYF
TRBV28	.	TRBJ2-7	.	TGTGCCAGCAGCCCCTCCTTCTACGAGCAGTACTTC	CASSPSFYEQYF
TRBV11-1	.	TRBJ1-1	.	TGTGCCAGCAGCTTAGGCGCAAGGGGTCCCTTCTTT	CASSLGARGPFF
TRBV4-1	.	TRBJ2-7	TRBD1	TGCGCCAGCAGCCCTGGACAGGGAGCCTACGAGCAGTACTTC	CASSPGQGAYEQYF
TRBV11-2	.	TRBJ2-1	TRBD2	TGTGCCACTCAACTAGCGCCGAGCTCCTACAATGAGCAGTTCTTC	CATQLAPSSYNEQFF
TRBV9	.	TRBJ2-2	.	TGTGCCAGCAGCGTAGCAACAGGGACGAACACCGGGGAGCTGTTTTTT	CASSVATGTNTGELFF
TRBV27	.	TRBJ1-5	.	TGTGCCAGCAGTTTCTCGGGACACCTTAGCAATCAGCCCCAGCATTTT	CASSFSGHLSNQPQHF
TRBV11-2	.	TRBJ2-6	TRBD2	TGTGCCAGCAGCTCCCTCTCGACTAGCGGACCCTCTGGGGCCAACGTCCTGACTTTC	CASSSLSTSGPSGANVLTF
TRBV4-3	.	TRBJ2-1	TRBD2	TGCGCCAGCAGCCAAGTCGTCGCGGGAGAAAGCAATGAGCAGTTCTTC	CASSQVVAGESNEQFF
TRBV4-1	.	TRBJ2-3	TRBD2	TGCGCCAGCAGCTTCGGGGGGGGCTTAGATACGCAGTATTTT	CASSFGGGLDTQYF
TRBV4-1	.	TRBJ2-2	TRBD2	TGCGCCAGCAGCCAAAGATTAGGAGCGGGAGGTAACACCGGGGAGCTGTTTTTT	CASSQRLGAGGNTGELFF
TRBV29-1	.	TRBJ2-1	TRBD2	TGCAGCGTCATAGCGGGAGCTCCCTACAATGAGCAGTTCTTC	CSVIAGAPYNEQFF
TRBV29-1	.	TRBJ2-7	.	TGCAGCGTTGGAGGTCGAGACATCCTGTACGAGCAGTACTTC	CSVGGRDILYEQYF
TRBV4-3	.	TRBJ2-7	TRBD2	TGCGCCAGCAGTCCGGGGGGGCACGAGCAGTACTTC	CASSPGGHEQYF
TRBV9	.	TRBJ2-5	TRBD2	TGTGCCAGCAGCTCCCGACTAGCTGGTGGAGAGACCCAGTACTTC	CASSSRLAGGETQYF
TRBV7-6	.	TRBJ2-7	.	TGTGCCAGCAGCCCCAGGGGGGGATACTCCTACGAGCAGTACTTC	CASSPRGGYSYEQYF
TRBV9	.	TRBJ2-3	TRBD1	TGTGCCAGCAGCGTAGGCAGGGGGCTGTTCGCAGATACGCAGTATTTT	CASSVGRGLFADTQYF
TRBV5-6	.	TRBJ2-1	TRBD2	TGTGCCAGCAGCACGGGACTAGCGGGAGACGAGCAGTTCTTC	CASSTGLAGDEQFF
TRBV9	few	TRBJ1-2	.	TGTGCCAGCAGCCCAGGGACCGCTTATGGCTACACCTTC	CASSPGTAYGYTF
TRBV29-1	few	TRBJ2-2	.	TGCAGCGTTCGGCACAGCCGTACCGGGGAGCTGTTTTTT	CSVRHSRTGELFF
TRBV11-1	.	TRBJ2-1	TRBD2	TGTGCCAGCAGCCCCCTCGCTAGCGGACCAATTACAAATGAGCAGTTCTTC	CASSPLASGPITNEQFF
TRBV27	.	TRBJ2-3	.	TGTGCCAGCAGTTTTGGTCCGACAGAGTATTTT	CASSFGPTEYF
TRBV9	.	TRBJ1-1	.	TGTGCCAGCGCAACAGGTGTCAACACTGAAGCTTTCTTT	CASATGVNTEAFF
TRBV9	.	TRBJ2-7	.	TGTGCCAGCAGCCCACGGGACACCCACCCTCTCTTTTATGAGCAGTACTTC	CASSPRDTHPLFYEQYF
TRBV4-1	.	TRBJ2-7	.	TGCGCCAGCAGCCAATTCTTCATAGACGAGCAGTACTTC	CASSQFFIDEQYF
TRBV4-3	.	TRBJ2-5	TRBD1	TGCGCCAGCAGCCAATGGGGACAGGGGGGAGAGGAGACCCAGTACTTC	CASSQWGQGGEETQYF
TRBV7-2	.	TRBJ1-1	.	TGTGCCAGCATTAAGGGCGGGGGCGCGAACACTGAAGCTTTCTTT	CASIKGGGANTEAFF
TRBV11-2	.	TRBJ2-7	.	TGTGCCAGCAGCTTAGCCACGCCGGGTAGCTCCTACGAGCAGTACTTC	CASSLATPGSSYEQYF
TRBV29-1	.	TRBJ2-7	TRBD1	TGCAGCGTTGAAGGTTGGGCAGGGGGCCTCTACGAGCAGTACTTC	CSVEGWAGGLYEQYF
TRBV7-2	.	TRBJ2-1	TRBD2	TGTGCCAGCAGCTCACTAGCGGGTTACAATGAGCAGTTCTTC	CASSSLAGYNEQFF
TRBV2	.	TRBJ2-5	TRBD2	TGTGCCAGCAGTGAAACTAGCGGGAGGGTGGGAGAGACCCAGTACTTC	CASSETSGRVGETQYF
TRBV29-1	.	TRBJ2-5	.	TGCAGCGTTGACGGGGGACTGTACCAAGAGACCCAGTACTTC	CSVDGGLYQETQYF
TRBV10-3	.	TRBJ1-1	.	TGTGCCACCTCAAACAGGGAAGAGGACACTGAAGCTTTCTTT	CATSNREEDTEAFF
TRBV10-3	few	TRBJ1-1	.	TGTGCCATCAGTGAGTATACCCAGGGCCGGGGAGCTGAAGCTTTCTTT	CAISEYTQGRGAEAFF
TRBV9	.	TRBJ1-1	.	TGTGCCAGCGGGCAAGGGAACACTGAAGCTTTCTTT	CASGQGNTEAFF
TRBV9	.	TRBJ1-3	TRBD1	TGTGCCAGCAGCGTTTCGGGGACAGGGGAAGGAAACACCATATATTTT	CASSVSGTGEGNTIYF